This T cell receptor beta chain was recorded in a study of naive and memory T cell subsets (dated by TCRdb to about 2017). At the level of the whole study: Sorted naive and memory T cell subsets from peripheral blood were analyzed in the study using a UMI-based, open-source pipeline for TCR alpha and beta sequencing. Complete agreement was observed between the functional CMV T cell responses and the IgG serology results. RNA was DNase-treated and reverse transcribed with TCR constant-region primers, mostly using SuperScript III. Broad study findings and their caveats: No ground truth was available to validate the repertoire findings for the naive and memory subsets. A few larger clonotypes were present in naive repertoires, especially CD8 naive repertoires, and these clonotypes were possibly memory cells re-expressing CD45RA. A clonotype was defined as a single alpha or beta chain sequence rather than as a paired alpha/beta receptor. Once error correction was done, more than 90% of naive TCR sequences showed up just once, which made the naive abundance distributions much steeper than those of the memory subsets. A power law was followed by TCR abundance, with an exponent that differed between naive and memory subsets but was consistent across the three individuals. In both CD4 and CD8 cells, a rise in Gini index and a fall in Shannon and inverse Simpson diversity were observed from naive through CM, EM and EMRA. RNA-based TCR counts may be influenced by expression changes linked to T cell activation and differentiation.

The library was prepared using UMI-ligation and nested PCR. An equimolar mix of two oligonucleotides covering both TRBC1 and TRBC2 was used as the beta constant-region primer. The ligated cDNA went through four rounds of PCR with nested alpha and beta constant-region primers together with the SP2 primer. A single-stranded oligonucleotide bearing the SP2 primer plus a 12-nucleotide UMI was ligated onto the 3' end of the cDNA by T4 RNA ligase 1. Incubation of the ligation reaction was carried out at 16 degrees C for about 19-25 hours. PCR2 was usually performed as a SYBR Green qPCR and halted at a preset threshold so that over-amplification would not occur. Agencourt AMPure XP magnetic beads were used for all purifications after the first. Libraries were quantified by Qubit and checked on a TapeStation, where a main peak was expected near 650 bp. Sequencing of the pooled libraries was done on an Illumina MiSeq using v2 2x251 paired-end kits, which typically yielded roughly 0.95-2 million reads per sample. Each sample's library went into the pool at approximately 4 nM, and roughly 5-7.5% PhiX was added to help with cluster recognition. In the authors' own workflow: V and J genes were assigned to Demultiplexor-processed FASTQ reads by Decombinator through tag matching, with a single base-pair mismatch being allowed. Collapsinator used UMIs to correct both sequencing errors and frequency errors arising from PCR heterogeneity. CDR3Translator translated TCRs and extracted CDR3s from the conserved cysteine to the FGXG phenylalanine, flagging non-productive sequences. Gini, Shannon entropy and inverse Simpson indices were calculated on repertoires subsampled to equal numbers of UMI-defined TCRs. Within the linear range, a power law was fitted by maximum likelihood to the distributions of clonotype abundance. On one naive CD8 sample, the pipeline and MIGEC gave similar UMI counts, unique TCR numbers and clonal distributions. One analysis removed from the naive repertoire any naive TCRs that were also present in any memory subset from the same donor. Repertoires were searched for some 7,000 CMV-associated CDR3 sequences compiled from VDJdb and a published dataset. TCRdb's own reprocessing of the public reads used fastp at Q25 and MiXCR and kept productive beta chains. Rows are unified per CDR3 protein, each entry keeping the most common DNA and genes. These V and J calls originate from TCRdb's pipeline instead of the authors' own analysis. Within this sample are approximately 80,000 distinct CDR3 sequences, with 9% to 9.5% of them counted one time only. The ten largest clones represent less than 1.5% of the sample.

This clonotype was seen many times. Its target antigen remains unknown. Base qualities are not provided; no much larger clone lies one nucleotide away. From the second PCR step on, the TCR alpha and beta chain libraries were amplified in separate reactions. To determine each donor's CMV status, fresh PBMCs were stimulated overnight with CMV viral lysate, and IFNgamma production from CD4+ T cells was then assessed. CD4 T cells were positively selected with Miltenyi beads, followed by positive selection of CD8 T cells from the CD4-negative fraction. Cells stained for CD3, CD4, CD8, CD45RA, CD27 and a live/dead dye were sorted on a BD Aria II into four subsets by CD45RA and CD27. Blood was obtained from a few healthy volunteers, and the blood from each volunteer was fractionated into CD4 and CD8 T cells and subsequently into four differentiation subsets. About 0.13 L of peripheral blood was collected from each donor, and PBMC were isolated from the blood using Ficoll-Paque PLUS density-gradient centrifugation. Sorted cells were lysed in RLT buffer, after which RNA was extracted using a Qiagen RNeasy kit and stored at -80 degrees C.

The CDR3 numbers 19 residues from cysteine through phenylalanine. Only CDR3 DNA remains: 57 bases, in frame from the first base. CDR1 LGHNA and CDR2 YNFKEQ were looked up in the germline V gene. Trimmed from V: 0 bases; trimmed from J: 7 bases; junction bases lacking a gene match: 17. The rearranged chain carries TRBV4-2 and TRBJ2-1; a stretch of 8 junction bases matches TRBD2. The sequenced sample was naive CD8+ T cells from blood. Sample cell subset or site, as interpreted from the label and publication: naive T cells, CD45RA high CD27+. This receptor was taken from a human donor in good health. In nucleotides, the sequence is TGTGCCAGCAGCCAAGACAACAGCCTACTAGCGGCCCGAAGGAATGAGCAGTTCTTC. The resulting protein is CASSQDNSLLAARRNEQFF.